These T cell receptor beta chains were read from a single sample in a study of T cell repertoires in aging, cancer and after chemotherapy. Each CDR3 protein is one row after TCRdb ran MiXCR on the multiplex PCR reads. This table holds some 4,500 distinct CDR3 sequences, about 26% found once. Sequenced sample: blood. These receptors came from a human donor with a blood cancer. Each CDR3 is given with its conserved first and last residue. The D gene is left open where the match is weak. Not every row has a clone size; where given, it reads once, few, many or a size class.

clone_size j_call d_call v_call cdr3_nt cdr3_aa
medium-sized TRBJ2-7 TRBD2 TRBV15 TGTGCCACCGACGTAGACCGTGCGGGAGACGAGCAGTACTTC CATDVDRAGDEQYF
medium-sized TRBJ2-5 . TRBV29-1 TGCAGCGCCTCCTTGACAGTCTACCAAGAGACCCAGTACTTC CSASLTVYQETQYF
. TRBJ2-3 TRBD2 TRBV5-4 TGTGCCAGCAGCCCGAGGACTAGCGGGGGGGCAGCAGATACGCAGTATTTT CASSPRTSGGAADTQYF
few TRBJ2-7 . TRBV13 TGTGCCAGCAGCTTAGCGGGAGTTGCCTACGAGCAGTACTTC CASSLAGVAYEQYF
few TRBJ1-3 TRBD1 TRBV11-3 TGTGCCAGCAGCTTAACCGGGACAGCCTCTGGAAACACCATATATTTT CASSLTGTASGNTIYF
few TRBJ1-2 . TRBV6-5 TGTGCCAGCAGTGCCTCCGGGGGAGACTATGGCTACACCTTC CASSASGGDYGYTF
once TRBJ1-6 . TRBV12-3/TRBV12-4 TGTGCCAGCAACTACGGAGGGGCCCTGGGTTCACCCCTCCACTTT CASNYGGALGSPLHF
. TRBJ2-3 TRBD2 TRBV6-5 TGTGCCAGCAGTCCCGGGGGGGCTGGAGATACGCAGTATTTT CASSPGGAGDTQYF
few TRBJ1-5 TRBD1 TRBV11-3 TGTGCCAGCAGGAACGCCGGACAGGATAGCAATCAGCCCCAGCATTTT CASRNAGQDSNQPQHF
medium-sized TRBJ1-6 TRBD1 TRBV12-3/TRBV12-4 TGTGCCAGCAGTCCTTGGACAGGTATTAATTCACCCCTCCACTTT CASSPWTGINSPLHF
few TRBJ2-5 TRBD2 TRBV6-4 TGTGCCAGCAGTCAACTAGCGGGAGACCAAGAGACCCAGTACTTC CASSQLAGDQETQYF
medium-sized TRBJ2-3 TRBD1 TRBV19 TGTGCCAGTAGTTCCCGACAGGGACGCTCAGGGACGCAGTATTTT CASSSRQGRSGTQYF
medium-sized TRBJ2-6 . TRBV13 TGTGCCAGCAGCTTGGGGGCTTTGGGCCGCTCGGCCAACGTCCTGACTTTC CASSLGALGRSANVLTF
. TRBJ1-5 TRBD1 TRBV11-3 TGTGCCAGCAGCCAAAGACAGGGGGCGGAACAGCCCCAGCATTTT CASSQRQGAEQPQHF
few TRBJ1-5 . TRBV11-3 TGTGCCAGCAGCGCCCAGAGGGCGGAACAGCCCCAGCATTTT CASSAQRAEQPQHF
. TRBJ2-7 . TRBV29-1 TGCAGCGTTGAAGATAGGGGGACACGGGGCTACGAGCAGTACTTC CSVEDRGTRGYEQYF
. TRBJ1-1 . TRBV13 TGTGCCAGCAGCAGAGCCCCCCCCCCTCAGGACACTGAAGCTTTCTTT CASSRAPPPQDTEAFF
few TRBJ2-3 TRBD2 TRBV20-1 TGCAGTGCTAGAGGTCGTAGCGGGGATACAGATACGCAGTATTTT CSARGRSGDTDTQYF
. TRBJ1-5 . TRBV6-6 TGTGCCAGCAGTTACTCAGTTGGGGATAGCAATCAGCCCCAGCATTTT CASSYSVGDSNQPQHF
medium-sized TRBJ1-2 . TRBV30 TGTGCCTGGAGCCCCATCGGCAGGATGAACTATGGCTACACCTTC CAWSPIGRMNYGYTF
. TRBJ2-1 TRBD2 TRBV5-6 TGTGCCAGCAGCTTGGACACTAGCGGGAATGACAATGAGCAGTTCTTC CASSLDTSGNDNEQFF
. TRBJ2-1 TRBD2 TRBV4-2 TGCGCCAGCAGCCAAAAGACTAGCGGCTCCTACAATGAGCAGTTCTTC CASSQKTSGSYNEQFF
. TRBJ2-5 TRBD2 TRBV19 TGTGCCAGTAGTATAATTTATGGCGGGAGGGCCCAAGAGACCCAGTACTTC CASSIIYGGRAQETQYF
. TRBJ1-5 TRBD1 TRBV12-3/TRBV12-4 TGTGCCAGCAGGGGGGGACAGGGAAATCAGCCCCAGCATTTT CASRGGQGNQPQHF
. TRBJ1-1 TRBD1 TRBV27 TGTGCCAGCAGTTTACAGGGGGCGCTCGGCACTGAAGCTTTCTTT CASSLQGALGTEAFF
medium-sized TRBJ2-2 TRBD2 TRBV6-5 TGTGCCACCCAACGGCGGGAGCTGCGCACCGGGGAGCTGTTTTTT CATQRRELRTGELFF
medium-sized TRBJ2-7 TRBD2 TRBV12-3/TRBV12-4 TGTGCCAGCAGTTTAGCTCTAGTGGGACTAGCGGGATCCGAGCAGTACTTC CASSLALVGLAGSEQYF
. TRBJ2-5 . TRBV6-4 TGTGCCAGCAGCTTAACGGGCGGGGCGGTGGAGACCCAGTACTTC CASSLTGGAVETQYF
medium-sized TRBJ1-5 . TRBV29-1 TGCAGCGCCCGTAGGGGGGCCGGTCAGCCCCAGCATTTT CSARRGAGQPQHF
. TRBJ1-2 . TRBV20-1 TGCAGTGCTAGGACCCCTGGAGGCGTATCCGGCTACACCTTC CSARTPGGVSGYTF
. TRBJ2-2 TRBD2 TRBV7-3 TGTGCCAGCAGCTTAACTAGCGGGGGGGCGAACACCGGGGAGCTGTTTTTT CASSLTSGGANTGELFF
few TRBJ1-3 . TRBV6-1 TGTGCCAGCAGTGCGGCAAATTATTTTGGGGCTGGAAACACCATATATTTT CASSAANYFGAGNTIYF
. TRBJ1-6 . TRBV30 TGTGCCTTCTCAAATTACTTAGCCAAAGCGAAGAATTCACCCCTCCACTTT CAFSNYLAKAKNSPLHF
. TRBJ1-2 . TRBV6-5 TGTGCCAGCAGTGAATCGAAGGCTAACTATGGCTACACCTTC CASSESKANYGYTF
once TRBJ2-2 TRBD1 TRBV5-4 TGTGCCAGCAGCTTGGCTTTCCGGGACAGGGACGGAGCCGGGGAGCTGTTTTTT CASSLAFRDRDGAGELFF
. TRBJ1-2 . TRBV29-1 TGCAGCGTTGAAGACAGGGACATCTATGGCTACACCTTC CSVEDRDIYGYTF
once TRBJ2-1 TRBD2 TRBV6-4 TGTGCCAGCAGTGCCGGGACTAGCGGTTACAATGAGCAGTTCTTC CASSAGTSGYNEQFF
. TRBJ1-1 . TRBV6-5 TGTGCCAGCAGTTACGAGGCAGTCTTACGGACTGAAGCTTTCTTT CASSYEAVLRTEAFF
few TRBJ2-1 TRBD2 TRBV5-5 TGTGCCAGCAGCTTGCCCATAGCGGGGGGGCCAAACAATGAGCAGTTCTTC CASSLPIAGGPNNEQFF
few TRBJ2-3 TRBD2 TRBV6-4 TGTGCCAGCAGCCGCGGGGGTCCGGGACTAGCGGGGCGCACAGATACGCAGTATTTT CASSRGGPGLAGRTDTQYF
few TRBJ1-3 . TRBV5-6 TGTGCCAGCAGCTTGAGGGGCTCTGGAAACACCATATATTTT CASSLRGSGNTIYF
few TRBJ2-7 TRBD2 TRBV12-3/TRBV12-4 TGTGCCAGCAGCCCGACTAGCGGGGGCTACGAGCAGTACTTC CASSPTSGGYEQYF
. TRBJ2-1 . TRBV7-9 TGTGCCAGCAACAAAACGAGCAGGGGCACTCCCTCTACCTACAATGAGCAGTTCTTC CASNKTSRGTPSTYNEQFF
. TRBJ2-4 . TRBV12-3/TRBV12-4 TGTGCCAGCAGTTTACAAAGAAGTAAGGCCAAAAACATTCAGTACTTC CASSLQRSKAKNIQYF
once TRBJ1-1 TRBD1 TRBV14 TGTGCCAGCAGCCCTTGGGGACAGGGAGTTACTGAAGCTTTCTTT CASSPWGQGVTEAFF
. TRBJ2-7 TRBD1 TRBV6-4 TGTGCCAGCAGTTACACAGGGGGCTCCTACGAGCAGTACTTC CASSYTGGSYEQYF
. TRBJ1-2 . TRBV5-6 TGTGCCAGCAGCCCTGGACTGTCCGCCTATGGCTACACCTTC CASSPGLSAYGYTF
medium-sized TRBJ2-7 . TRBV5-5 TGTGCCAGCAGCTTGTCGGTTAACTCAGGCCCGACCGAGCAGTACTTC CASSLSVNSGPTEQYF
. TRBJ1-3 . TRBV7-9 TGTGCCAGCAGCTCCAGGGACTCTGGAAACACCATATATTTT CASSSRDSGNTIYF
few TRBJ2-1 TRBD2 TRBV5-6 TGTGCCAGCAGCTTGGGCGGGGGGAGGGTGAATGAGCAGTTCTTC CASSLGGGRVNEQFF
medium-sized TRBJ2-3 . TRBV19 TGTGCCAGTAGTCCATGGACAAAGGGGGCAGATACGCAGTATTTT CASSPWTKGADTQYF
few TRBJ1-5 . TRBV19 TGTGCCAGTAGTATTCGGACAGTTGATAGCAATCAGCCCCAGCATTTT CASSIRTVDSNQPQHF
few TRBJ2-7 TRBD2 TRBV6-6 TGTGCCACCCGGACTAGCGGAGAATACGAGCAGTACTTC CATRTSGEYEQYF
. TRBJ2-4 . TRBV27 TGTGCCAGCAGTTTAAAAAACCCCCACGAAGCCAAAAACATTCAGTACTTC CASSLKNPHEAKNIQYF
medium-sized TRBJ2-3 . TRBV6-1 TGTGCCAGCAGCCCTCGGGGGAAAGATACGCAGTATTTT CASSPRGKDTQYF
medium-sized TRBJ2-3 . TRBV11-3 TGTGCCAGCAGGTTAAAACCAGATACGCAGTATTTT CASRLKPDTQYF
. TRBJ1-6 TRBD1 TRBV6-1 TGTGCCAGCAGTGGATCGACAGGGCGGAATTCACCCCTCCACTTT CASSGSTGRNSPLHF
. TRBJ1-1 . TRBV6-5 TGTGCCAGCAGGCCTAAACAAACGGGAGGCACTGAAGCTTTCTTT CASRPKQTGGTEAFF
. TRBJ1-1 TRBD1 TRBV5-4 TGTGCCAGCAGAGCAGGGGGCGGGCAGTACACTGAAGCTTTCTTT CASRAGGGQYTEAFF